This T cell receptor beta chain was identified during a study of neurological immune-mediated disorders. About the study: Multiple sclerosis patients numbered about 35, with some 30 relapsing-remitting and 3 secondary progressive.

This clonotype was counted ten times or more. Germline V gives CDR1 SGHRS, CDR2 YFSETQ. Losses at the gene ends were 4 bases for V and 1 base for J; bases not matched to a gene: 7. The CDR3 loop spans 15 amino acids. MiXCR, applied by TCRdb to the 5' RACE reads, yields one record per CDR3 protein. The sample shows about 70,000 distinct CDR3 sequences, 3.2% of them seen only once. The chain employs TRBV5-1 and TRBJ2-7, with 8 positions matching TRBD1. The sample taken for sequencing was PBMCs. This TCR came from a woman aged 45-65 years with multiple sclerosis. This CDR3 is CASSTMGQASYEQYF. CDR3 coding DNA: TGCGCCAGCAGCACAATGGGACAGGCATCCTACGAGCAGTACTTC.